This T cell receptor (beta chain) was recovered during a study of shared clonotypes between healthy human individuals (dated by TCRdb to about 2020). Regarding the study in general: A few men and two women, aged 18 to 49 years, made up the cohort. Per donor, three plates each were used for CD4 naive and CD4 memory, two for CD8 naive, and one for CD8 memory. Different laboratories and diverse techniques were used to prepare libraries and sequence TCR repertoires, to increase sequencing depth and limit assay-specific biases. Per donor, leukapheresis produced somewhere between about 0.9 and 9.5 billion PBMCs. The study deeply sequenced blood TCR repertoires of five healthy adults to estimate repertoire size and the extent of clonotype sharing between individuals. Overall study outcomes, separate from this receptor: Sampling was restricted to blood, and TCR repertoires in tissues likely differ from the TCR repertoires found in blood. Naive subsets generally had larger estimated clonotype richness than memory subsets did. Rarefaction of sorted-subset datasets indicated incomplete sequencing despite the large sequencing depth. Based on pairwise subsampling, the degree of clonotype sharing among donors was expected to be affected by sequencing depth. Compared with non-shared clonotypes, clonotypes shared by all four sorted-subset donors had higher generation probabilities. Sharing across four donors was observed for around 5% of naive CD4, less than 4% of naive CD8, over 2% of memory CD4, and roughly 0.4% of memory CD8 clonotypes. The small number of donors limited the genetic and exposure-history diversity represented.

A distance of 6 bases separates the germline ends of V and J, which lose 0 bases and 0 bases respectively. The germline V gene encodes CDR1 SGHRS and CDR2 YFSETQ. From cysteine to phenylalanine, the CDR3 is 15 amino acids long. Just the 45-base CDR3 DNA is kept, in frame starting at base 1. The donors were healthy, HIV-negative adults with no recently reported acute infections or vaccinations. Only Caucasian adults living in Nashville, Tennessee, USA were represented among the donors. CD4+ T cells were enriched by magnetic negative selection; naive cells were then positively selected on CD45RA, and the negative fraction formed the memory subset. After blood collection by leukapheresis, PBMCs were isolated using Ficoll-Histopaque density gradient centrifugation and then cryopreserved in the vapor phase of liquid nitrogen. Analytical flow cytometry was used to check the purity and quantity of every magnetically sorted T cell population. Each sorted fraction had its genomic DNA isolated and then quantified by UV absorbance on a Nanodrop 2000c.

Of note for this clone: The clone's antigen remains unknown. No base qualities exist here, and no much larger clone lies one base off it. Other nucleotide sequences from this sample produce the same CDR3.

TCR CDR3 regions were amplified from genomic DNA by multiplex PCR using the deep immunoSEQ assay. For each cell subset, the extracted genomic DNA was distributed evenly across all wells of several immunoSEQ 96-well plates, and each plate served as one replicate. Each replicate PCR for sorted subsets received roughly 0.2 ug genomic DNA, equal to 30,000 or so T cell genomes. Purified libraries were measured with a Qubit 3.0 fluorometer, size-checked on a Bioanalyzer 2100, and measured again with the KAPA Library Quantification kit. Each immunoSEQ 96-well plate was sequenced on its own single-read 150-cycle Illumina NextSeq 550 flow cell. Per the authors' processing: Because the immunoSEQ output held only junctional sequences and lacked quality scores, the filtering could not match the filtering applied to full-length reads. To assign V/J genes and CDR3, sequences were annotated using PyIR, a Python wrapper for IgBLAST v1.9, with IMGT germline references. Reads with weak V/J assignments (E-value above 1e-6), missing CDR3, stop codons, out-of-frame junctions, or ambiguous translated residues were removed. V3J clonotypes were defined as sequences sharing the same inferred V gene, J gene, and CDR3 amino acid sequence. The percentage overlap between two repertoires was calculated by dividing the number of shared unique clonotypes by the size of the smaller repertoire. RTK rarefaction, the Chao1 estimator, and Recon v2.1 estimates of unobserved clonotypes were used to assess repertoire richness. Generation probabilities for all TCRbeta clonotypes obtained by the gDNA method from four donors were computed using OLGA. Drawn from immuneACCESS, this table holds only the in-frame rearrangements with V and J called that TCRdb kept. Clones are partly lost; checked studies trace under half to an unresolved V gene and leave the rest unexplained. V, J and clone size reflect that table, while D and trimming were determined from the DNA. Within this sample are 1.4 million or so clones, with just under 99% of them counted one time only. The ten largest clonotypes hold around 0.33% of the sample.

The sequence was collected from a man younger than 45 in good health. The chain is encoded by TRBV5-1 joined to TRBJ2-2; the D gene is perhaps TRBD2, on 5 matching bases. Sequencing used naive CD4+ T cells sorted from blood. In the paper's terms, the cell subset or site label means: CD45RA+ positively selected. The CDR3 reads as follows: CASSLGGTNTGELFF. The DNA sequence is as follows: TGCGCCAGCAGCTTGGGAGGGACGAACACCGGGGAGCTGTTTTTT. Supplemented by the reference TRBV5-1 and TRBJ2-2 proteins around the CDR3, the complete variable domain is KAGVTQTPRYLIKTRGQQVTLSCSPISGHRSVSWYQQTPGQGLQFLFEYFSETQRNKGNFPGRFSGRQFSNSRSEMNVSTLELGDSALYLCASSLGGTNTGELFFGEGSRLTVL.